This T cell receptor beta chain comes out of a study of T cell responses to AZD1222 COVID-19 vaccine. Study outcomes and limitations: Seropositive status at baseline applied to only 5 to 7 AZD1222 recipients. Reports indicate that nearly half of spike-specific TCRs are directed at unmutated variant regions.

Assay used: immunoSEQ multiplex PCR; TCRdb lists only in-frame clones, some missing. The data hold some 99,000 clones, with over 75% observed a single time. The CDR3 has 13 residues. Trimming stripped 1 base from V and 4 bases from J, with 7 bases between. The germline CDR1 and CDR2 sequences are MGHDK and SYGVNS. In the case of this clone: Its antigen is unidentified.

The chain links TRBV25-1 to TRBJ1-2; a possible D gene is TRBD1 (5 bases). This receptor was identified in an adult who received the AZD1222 COVID-19 vaccine. Sequences were derived from peripheral blood, sampled 28 days after the second AZD1222 dose. CDR3 residues: CASSESGLYGYTF. CDR3 bases: TGTGCCAGCAGTGAATCAGGGCTCTATGGCTACACCTTC.